These 14 T cell receptor beta chains share one sample of origin, sequenced in a study of T cells in Graves' hyperthyroidism and ophthalmopathy. Amplified regions were TCR beta CDR3 sequences from RNA transcripts. First-round RT-PCR targeting the TCR CDR3 was performed with the HTBI primer set. TCRdb used MiXCR to reprocess the multiplex PCR reads, holding one entry per CDR3 protein. The profile covers 500,000 to 650,000 distinct CDR3 sequences, with around 50% appearing a single time and about two fifths taken by the ten largest. What was sequenced was peripheral blood or thyroid tissue (not recorded which). The receptors originated from an adult woman with Graves' disease, either hyperthyroidism or ophthalmopathy (not recorded which).

In its sample, this clonotype was seen many times. Written as DNA, the CDR3 is TGCAGTGCTATCTGGCGGGAGGGGGGGGAGACCCAGTACTTC. The encoded protein is CSAIWREGGETQYF. The rearrangement joins TRBV20-1 to TRBJ2-5; 9 bases fit TRBD2. CDR3 length equals 14 residues. The trim removed 4 bases at V and 5 bases at J, leaving 8 bases unmatched. Per germline, CDR1 DFQATT and CDR2 SNEGSKA (reference sequence).

This clonotype came up a few times. The genes are TRBV7-9 and TRBJ1-3; a weak D match, TRBD1 (6 bases). CDR1 is SEHNR and CDR2 is FQNEAQ in the germline V gene (reference sequence). The ends were cut back, 5 bases at V and 0 bases at J, with 14 bases in the middle. This CDR3 has 16 amino acids. DNA of the CDR3: TGTGCCAGCAGCACTGGACAGCGGTCCTCTGGAAACACCATATATTTT. Protein product: CASSTGQRSSGNTIYF.

The chain combines TRBV20-1 with TRBJ2-5; possibly TRBD1 for D (6 bases). The CDR3 spans 12 residues. Between the trimmed V and J ends, which lost 3 bases and 5 bases, there was a span of 10 bases. CDR1 is DFQATT, CDR2 SNEGSKA, per germline (reference sequence). CDR3 sequence: CSASRGRETQYF. The CDR3 DNA reads as TGCAGTGCTAGCAGGGGAAGGGAGACCCAGTACTTC.

There are a few counts of this clonotype. The CDR3 is CASSLDWEGTQYF. The CDR3 DNA follows: TGTGCCAGCAGCTTAGATTGGGAGGGGACCCAGTACTTC. The chain has TRBV7-9 and TRBJ2-5; 7 bases are shared with TRBD2. J was trimmed by 7 bases and V by 1 base; bases with no gene match: 3. The CDR3 runs to 13 residues. Per germline, CDR1 SEHNR and CDR2 FQNEAQ (reference sequence). Full variable domain (rest looked up from reference TRBV7-9 and TRBJ2-5): DTGVSQNPRHKITKRGQNVTFRCDPISEHNRLYWYRQTLGQGPEFLTYFQNEAQLEKSRLLSDRFSAERPKGSFSTLEIQRTEQGDSAMYLCASSLDWEGTQYFGPGTRLLVL.

The chain employs TRBV2 and TRBJ1-2; 8 bases align to TRBD1. V lost 6 bases to trimming and J lost 7 bases; unmatched junction nucleotides: 7. Germline CDR1 and CDR2: SNHLY and FYNNEI. This CDR3 is built from 13 residues. The CDR3 DNA sequence: TGTGCCAGCAGGGAACAGGGGGATGGTGGCTACACCTTC. Its translation is CASREQGDGGYTF.

J is TRBJ2-7 and V is TRBV5-1, with D unresolved. Germline loops: CDR1 SGHRS, CDR2 YFSETQ. The V gene lost 1 base and the J gene lost 0 bases, with 8 bases spanning the gap. The CDR3 has 14 amino acids. In nucleotides, the CDR3 is TGCGCCAGCAGCTTGTCAGCAGTCTCCTACGAGCAGTACTTC. It encodes CASSLSAVSYEQYF.

The chain is built from TRBV6-5 and TRBJ1-4; perhaps TRBD1 as D (5 bases). The V and J ends lost 0 bases and 3 bases respectively, with 5 bases between them. Germline-derived CDR1 and CDR2 are MNHEY and SVGAGI. This CDR3 spans 14 amino acids. The CDR3 DNA follows: TGTGCCAGCAGTTACTCAGGGGCTAATGAAAAACTGTTTTTT. This gives the protein CASSYSGANEKLFF.

CDR3 coding DNA: TGTGCCAGCAGTGAAGAGGGGGAGACCCAGCATTTT. Protein product: CASSEEGETQHF. The chain carries TRBV2 and TRBJ1-5, with D maybe TRBD1 (6 bases). The V end was cut by 1 base, the J end by 11 bases, with 9 bases between. The CDR3 has 12 amino acids. In germline, CDR1 is SNHLY, CDR2 FYNNEI.

This clonotype came up a few times. The gene calls are TRBV2 and TRBJ2-5; a possible D gene is TRBD2 (6 bases). The CDR3 runs to 11 residues. The germline gives CDR1 SNHLY, CDR2 FYNNEI. The DNA for the CDR3 is TGTGCAGGAGGGGTCCAAGAGACCCAGTACTTC. Translation gives CAGGVQETQYF.

Only a few counts were recorded for this clonotype. The CDR3 loop is CASSRRGQDYSEKLFF. The CDR3 nucleotides are TGCGCCAGCAGCCGCCGGGGACAGGATTATAGTGAAAAACTGTTTTTT. V is TRBV4-1 and J is TRBJ1-4; 8 nucleotides line up with TRBD1. From germline, CDR1 is MGHRA and CDR2 YSYEKL. The J segment lost 7 bases and the V segment lost 4 bases, leaving 11 bases of the junction unmatched. The CDR3 consists of 16 residues.

CDR3 sequence (DNA): TGTGCCAGCAGTGGGGGATGGCAGGAGACCCAGTACTTC. It specifies CASSGGWQETQYF. The chain is built from TRBV2 and TRBJ2-5; D uncertain. This CDR3 is built from 13 residues. Germline-derived CDR1 and CDR2 are SNHLY and FYNNEI. Trimming took 4 bases from V and 5 from J, leaving 11 bases between them.

V usage is TRBV29-1 and J usage is TRBJ1-1; tentative D call: TRBD1 (5 bases). From germline, CDR1 is SQVTM and CDR2 ANQGSEA. V was pared by 4 bases and J by 2 bases, with 14 bases between. The length of the CDR3 is 14 residues. As DNA, the CDR3 is TGCAGCGTTGGGTTAGGGGACTCAAACACTGAAGCTTTCTTT. This sequence encodes CSVGLGDSNTEAFF.

The rearrangement uses TRBV7-9 and TRBJ2-5; weak D call: TRBD1 (5 bases). Germline V gives CDR1 SEHNR, CDR2 FQNEAQ (reference sequence). Trimming stripped 5 bases from V and 9 bases from J, with 22 bases between. CDR3 size: 15 residues. The CDR3 here is CASSDTKGVDQPQYF. In DNA form, the CDR3 reads TGTGCCAGCAGCGATACGAAAGGGGTGGATCAGCCCCAGTACTTC.

The sample holds many counts of this clonotype. The chain uses TRBV15 and TRBJ1-1; D may be TRBD1 (5 bases). The CDR3 runs to 16 residues. Germline values: CDR1 LNHNV, CDR2 YYDKDF (reference sequence). Trimming removed 2 bases at V and 4 bases at J, with 17 bases between. The CDR3 nucleotides are TGTGCCACCAGCAGATTCCACGACAGTCCGAGCACTGAAGCTTTCTTT. It encodes CATSRFHDSPSTEAFF.